The next 18 T cell receptor beta chains were all read from a single sample in a study of blood T cell repertoires in COVID-19. Using immunoSEQ multiplex PCR, the repertoire was profiled, and TCRdb retains in-frame clones only, with some absent. The repertoire holds 120,000 to 150,000 clones, with 60% to 85% as singletons. The sample taken for sequencing was peripheral blood. These receptors were taken from a man aged 50-59 years with acute or convalescent COVID-19.

This chain links TRBV6-1 with TRBJ2-3; TRBD2 aligns across 8 bases. The CDR3 has 15 residues. The trim removed 1 base at V and 4 bases at J, leaving 4 bases unmatched. The V gene's germline CDR1 is MNHNS and CDR2 SASEGT. The CDR3 reads CASSEGTSPADTQYF. The CDR3 DNA reads TGTGCCAGCAGTGAAGGGACTAGCCCGGCAGATACGCAGTATTTT.

This chain links TRBV7-9 with TRBJ2-7; D is possibly TRBD1 (6 bases). The CDR3 covers 15 residues. Trimming pared 8 bases from V and 0 bases from J, leaving 17 bases between. Germline-derived CDR1 and CDR2 are SEHNR and FQNEAQ (reference sequence). The CDR3 DNA follows: TGTGCCAGCCCGCCCGGGACACCTAACTCCTACGAGCAGTACGTC. Amino acid sequence: CASPPGTPNSYEQYV.

The chain is built from TRBV2 and TRBJ1-1; D remains ambiguous. Germline loops: CDR1 SNHLY, CDR2 FYNNEI. V lost 5 bases, J lost 4 bases, and 14 bases lay in between. CDR3 length: 14 residues. The CDR3 coding sequence is TGTGCCAGCAGTATAACAGTTAGCGGCACTGAAGCTTTCTTT. Encoded protein: CASSITVSGTEAFF.

The rearrangement uses TRBV29-1 and TRBJ2-5; 10 nucleotides agree with TRBD2. The CDR3 extends over 16 amino acids. Unmatched junction bases numbered 15, after V lost 4 bases and J lost 7 bases. Germline V gene lookup returns CDR1 SQVTM and CDR2 ANQGSEA. The CDR3 nucleotides read TGCAGCGTTGCCCCCCGACTAGCGGGTTCTCCAGGGACCCAGTACTTC. This codes for CSVAPRLAGSPGTQYF.

The chain joins TRBV30 to TRBJ1-2, with unresolved D. V was cut by 4 bases and J by 7 bases, with 19 bases left in between. Looked up from germline, CDR1 is GTSNPN and CDR2 is SVGIG (reference sequence). The CDR3 loop spans 14 amino acids. The DNA of the CDR3 is TGTGCCTGGACCCTTTACACGGGATCGAGTGGCTACACCTTC. Protein product: CAWTLYTGSSGYTF.

V gene TRBV25-1 combines with J gene TRBJ1-2; D is possibly TRBD1 (5 bases). The CDR3 is 13 amino acids. In germline, CDR1 is MGHDK, CDR2 SYGVNS. The V end lost 2 bases, the J end lost 4 bases, and 8 bases lay between the germline ends. CDR3 sequence: CASSERGIYGYTF. The CDR3, as DNA: TGTGCCAGCAGTGAACGGGGGATCTATGGCTACACCTTC.

In DNA form, the CDR3 reads TGTGCCAGCACCCTTAAAGAGACCCAGTACTTC. Its protein product is CASTLKETQYF. The chain couples TRBV2 to TRBJ2-5; D is uncertain. Trimming took off 7 bases at V and 3 bases at J, with 6 bases between the two ends. This CDR3 has 11 amino acids. Germline V lookup: CDR1 SNHLY, CDR2 FYNNEI.

V usage is TRBV24-1 and J usage is TRBJ2-1; no firm D call. CDR1 is KGHDR, CDR2 SFDVKD, per germline. CDR3 length equals 14 residues. The V end was cut by 2 bases, the J end by 3 bases, with 7 bases between. The CDR3: CATSDSRYYNEQFF. The CDR3 region has the DNA TGTGCCACCAGTGATTCTAGGTACTACAATGAGCAGTTCTTC.

The chain employs TRBV27 and TRBJ2-7; D ambiguous. The V and J ends lost 7 bases and 2 bases respectively, with 12 bases between them. This CDR3 comprises 13 residues. Germline assignment: CDR1 MNHEY and CDR2 SMNVEV (reference sequence). The CDR3 DNA reads as TGTGCCAGCACCCTACTACCTCCCTACGAGCAGTACGTC. Translating it yields CASTLLPPYEQYV.

This chain links TRBV11-2 with TRBJ2-7; D is possibly TRBD1 (5 bases). CDR1 is SGHAT and CDR2 is FQNNGV in the germline V gene. The CDR3 covers 13 residues. Trimming left V 5 bases short and J 7 bases short, with 15 bases between. The CDR3 coding sequence is TGTGCCAGCAGCCAGATCGACAGCTGGGAGCAGTACTTC. As protein: CASSQIDSWEQYF.

The chain joins TRBV6-2 or TRBV6-3 to TRBJ1-5, with 7 positions matching TRBD1. The V gene end was trimmed by 5 bases and the J gene end by 5 bases; junction bases not matched to a gene: 9. The CDR3 is 15 residues long. Germline CDR1 is MNHEY and CDR2 is SVGEGT. The CDR3 bases are TGTGCCAGCAGTGGCGACAGGGTTAGGGATCAGCCCCAGCATTTT. Translating it yields CASSGDRVRDQPQHF.

V is TRBV11-3 and J is TRBJ1-5, with 8 bases matching TRBD1. The V and J ends lost 4 bases and 0 bases, in that order; junction bases with no gene match: 11. CDR1 and CDR2 from the germline V gene are SGHNT and YENEEA. This CDR3 has 18 amino acids. CDR3: CASSSTGQVIYSNQPQHF. The CDR3 DNA follows: TGTGCCAGCAGCTCCACGGGACAGGTGATCTATAGCAATCAGCCCCAGCATTTT.

This clone has a single count. V gene TRBV6-5 combines with J gene TRBJ1-3, with no clear D. The ends were cut back, 6 bases at V and 4 bases at J, with 13 bases in the middle. CDR1 is MNHEY, CDR2 SVGAGI, per germline. CDR3 length equals 14 residues. As DNA, the CDR3 is TGTGCCAGCAGCAAGCTCGGGGTAGGAAACACCATATATTTT. This translates into CASSKLGVGNTIYF.

The chain carries TRBV18 and TRBJ1-1; no reliable D call. Germline loops: CDR1 KGHSH, CDR2 LQKENI. Trimming cost V 3 bases and J 5 bases, with 13 bases left between them. CDR3 length: 14 amino acids. Here the CDR3 DNA reads TGTGCCAGCTCACCCCCGTCGGGTCGGACTGAAGCTTTCTTT. Its protein product is CASSPPSGRTEAFF.

The chain carries TRBV30 and TRBJ2-7, with D possibly being TRBD1 (6 bases). Germline V lookup: CDR1 GTSNPN, CDR2 SVGIG (reference sequence). V lost 7 bases, J lost 6 bases, and 19 bases lay in between. CDR3 length: 13 amino acids. Here the CDR3 reads CAFTQGGVREQYF. The CDR3 DNA is TGTGCCTTTACACAGGGTGGGGTGCGCGAGCAGTACTTC. Full variable domain (remainder filled in from reference TRBV30 and TRBJ2-7): SQTIHQWPATLVQPVGSPLSLECTVEGTSNPNLYWYRQAAGRGLQLLFYSVGIGQISSEVPQNLSASRPQDRQFILSSKKLLLSDSGFYLCAFTQGGVREQYFGPGTRLTVT.

V and J are TRBV5-5 and TRBJ1-6; a possible D gene is TRBD1 (6 bases). Trimming stripped 5 bases from V and 6 bases from J, with 18 bases between. The CDR3 extends over 16 amino acids. The germline V gene encodes CDR1 SGHKS and CDR2 YYEKEE (reference sequence). The CDR3 sequence: CASSYTGPPTNSPLHF. In DNA form, the CDR3 reads TGTGCCAGCAGTTACACAGGGCCTCCTACTAATTCACCCCTCCACTTT.

This rearrangement joins TRBV7-8 to TRBJ2-2, with D unresolved. Trimming cost V 6 bases and J 8 bases, with 13 bases left between them. The CDR3 covers 13 residues. The germline CDR1 and CDR2 sequences are SGHVS and FQNEAQ. DNA of the CDR3: TGTGCCAGCAGTAGCCTTTCGGTGGGGGAGCTGTTTTTT. This translates into CASSSLSVGELFF.

The genes are TRBV7-8 and TRBJ2-1, with TRBD2 matching over 11 bases. The CDR3 has 17 amino acids. Germline CDR1 and CDR2: SGHVS and FQNEAQ. V lost 5 bases to trimming and J lost 0 bases; unmatched junction nucleotides: 6. The CDR3 nucleotides are TGTGCCAGCAGCCTTCGACTAGCGGGGAGCTCCTACAATGAGCAGTTCTTC. This sequence encodes CASSLRLAGSSYNEQFF.